This T cell receptor beta chain originates from a study of cytomegalovirus exposure and HLA in healthy donors. As for the study in general: The same platform was used for the approximately 110 validation repertoires and the approximately 670 first-cohort repertoires, a later analysis reported. Notes on the study in general: Researchers counted 150 to 200 TCR beta chains as cytomegalovirus-associated.

The V gene end was trimmed by 4 bases and the J gene end by 0 bases; junction bases not matched to a gene: 3. The germline V gene encodes CDR1 SGHVS and CDR2 FNYEAQ. This CDR3 comprises 16 residues. A word on this clone: Its antigen is not identified.

The assay was immunoSEQ multiplex PCR, and TCRdb's table has in-frame clones only and misses some. The data contain some 69,000 clones, approximately 96% of them seen just once; the ten biggest clones take up around 2.2%. This chain joins TRBV7-6 and TRBJ2-1; 10 bases match TRBD2. The material sequenced was PBMCs. This receptor was taken from a man aged 18 to 35 in good health and CMV-seronegative. The CDR3 DNA reads TGTGCCAGCAGCTGGTCTAGCGGGAGCTCCTACAATGAGCAGTTCTTC. Its protein is CASSWSSGSSYNEQFF. Using reference TRBV7-6 and TRBJ2-1 for the parts outside the CDR3, the full variable domain is GAGVSQSPRYKVTKRGQDVALRCDPISGHVSLYWYRQALGQGPEFLTYFNYEAQQDKSGLPNDRFSAERPEGSISTLTIQRTEQRDSAMYRCASSWSSGSSYNEQFFGPGTRLTVL.